The rows below give T cell receptor beta chains drawn from one sample of a study of blood T cell repertoires in COVID-19. TCRdb keeps only in-frame clones here, not all; method: immunoSEQ multiplex PCR. The table shows 180,000 or so clones, with 75% to 90% occurring only once. The material sequenced was PBMCs or T cells enriched from blood (not recorded which). Receptor source: a woman aged 35 to 49 with acute COVID-19. The conserved cysteine and the conserved F or W are not part of the CDR3 here. The order of the fields is J gene, V gene, CDR3 protein.

J gene: TRBJ2-5; V gene: TRBV19; CDR3 protein: ASSPWGLADQETQY
J gene: TRBJ2-2; V gene: TRBV2; CDR3 protein: ASSPRDRVGNTGELF
J gene: TRBJ1-1; V gene: TRBV27; CDR3 protein: ASSLLAGYTEAF
J gene: TRBJ2-7; V gene: TRBV7-9; CDR3 protein: ASSLDRVNEQY
J gene: TRBJ1-2; V gene: TRBV2; CDR3 protein: ASSDGTGALKNYGYT
J gene: TRBJ1-1; V gene: TRBV30; CDR3 protein: AWSRTEAF
J gene: TRBJ2-1; V gene: TRBV12-5; CDR3 protein: ASGLVGTGVYNEQF
J gene: TRBJ1-5; V gene: TRBV11-2; CDR3 protein: ASSLAGGRGNQPQH
J gene: TRBJ2-5; V gene: TRBV7-2; CDR3 protein: ASRPGTDNQETQY
J gene: TRBJ2-3; V gene: TRBV7-9; CDR3 protein: AHDPGGDTQY
J gene: TRBJ2-5; V gene: TRBV5-1; CDR3 protein: ASSQAGGQETQY